What follows are 15 T cell receptor beta chains derived from one specimen sequenced in a study of shared clonotypes between healthy human individuals. TCRdb keeps only in-frame clones here, not all; method: immunoSEQ multiplex PCR. The sample has about 470,000 clones, roughly 80% seen once. Sequenced material: PBMCs. All receptors come from a woman aged 40 to 50 in good health. Some clones in this sample may be carry-over from other donors' samples.

CDR3: CAWSGVMGEKLFF. CDR3 in DNA: TGTGCCTGGAGCGGGGTGATGGGTGAAAAACTGTTTTTT. The genes are TRBV30 and TRBJ1-4; D not certain. Trimming took 3 bases from V and 7 from J, leaving 12 bases between them. This CDR3 has 13 residues. The germline gives CDR1 GTSNPN, CDR2 SVGIG (reference sequence).

The CDR3 DNA reads TGTGCCAGCAGCTTAGAAGGCCAGGCAGGGGAGACCCAGTACTTC. Its protein product is CASSLEGQAGETQYF. The chain couples TRBV11-3 to TRBJ2-5, with a tentative D call TRBD1 (5 bases). This CDR3 spans 15 amino acids. The germline V and J ends were trimmed by 0 bases and 5 bases, with 13 bases remaining between them. CDR1 and CDR2 (germline): SGHNT, YENEEA.

The chain's CDR3 is CATSARDSKNIQYF. CDR3 nucleotide sequence: TGTGCCACCTCCGCTAGGGATTCCAAAAACATTCAGTACTTC. The chain has TRBV18 and TRBJ2-4, with no clear D. The CDR3 runs to 14 residues. In germline, CDR1 is KGHSH, CDR2 LQKENI. V was clipped by 10 bases and J by 2 bases, with 15 bases between them.

This clone showed up just a few times. The chain combines TRBV5-6 with TRBJ2-7, with TRBD1 identical over 7 bases. J gave up 3 bases and V 3 bases, and 3 bases lay outside the gene matches. The CDR3 has 13 amino acids. Germline loops: CDR1 SGHDT, CDR2 YYEEEE. The CDR3 DNA reads TGTGCCAGCAGCTCGACAGGGCGCTACGAGCAGTACTTC. Its protein product is CASSSTGRYEQYF. Full variable domain (missing parts from reference TRBV5-6 and TRBJ2-7): DAGVTQSPTHLIKTRGQQVTLRCSPKSGHDTVSWYQQALGQGPQFIFQYYEEEERQRGNFPDRFSGHQFPNYSSELNVNALLLGDSALYLCASSSTGRYEQYFGPGTRLTVT.

This clone was recorded a few times. This chain joins TRBV18 and TRBJ2-7, with D perhaps matching TRBD2 (6 bases). Germline CDR1 and CDR2: KGHSH and LQKENI. CDR3 length equals 15 residues. Trimming pared 1 base from V and 2 bases from J, leaving 12 bases between. The CDR3: CASSPLEGAAYEQYF. The CDR3 DNA is TGTGCCAGCTCACCACTGGAGGGAGCCGCCTACGAGCAGTACTTC.

The chain carries TRBV18 and TRBJ2-1, with D possibly being TRBD1 (5 bases). With 2 bases removed from V and 4 bases from J, the gap between germline ends came to 15 bases. The CDR3 loop spans 16 amino acids. Germline-derived CDR1 and CDR2 are KGHSH and LQKENI. The CDR3 loop is CASSPTKGVKYNEQFF. CDR3 DNA sequence: TGTGCCAGCTCACCAACAAAAGGGGTTAAATACAATGAGCAGTTCTTC.

The chain uses TRBV7-2 and TRBJ2-7; D gene ambiguous. The V gene lost 7 bases and the J gene lost 3 bases, with 10 bases spanning the gap. CDR1 SGHTA and CDR2 FQGNSA come from the germline V gene. The CDR3 is 12 amino acids. CDR3 in amino acids: CASTDQHYEQYF. The CDR3 DNA is TGTGCCAGCACCGATCAGCACTACGAGCAGTACTTC.

The J gene is TRBJ2-3, the V gene TRBV25-1; a possible D gene is TRBD1 (6 bases). V was cut by 8 bases and J by 2 bases, with 17 bases left in between. Germline assignment: CDR1 MGHDK and CDR2 SYGVNS. The CDR3 contains 15 residues. The CDR3 bases are TGTGCCAGCTCGGCTCCGGACAGTTTCACAGATACGCAGTATTTT. Its translation: CASSAPDSFTDTQYF.

This chain joins TRBV5-4 and TRBJ1-3; D is undetermined. Per germline, CDR1 SGHNT and CDR2 YYREEE (reference sequence). Between the trimmed V and J ends, which lost 4 bases and 0 bases, there was a span of 14 bases. CDR3 length: 16 residues. CDR3 sequence (DNA): TGTGCCAGCAGCCAAAGAGGCGGCAACTCTGGAAACACCATATATTTT. Protein sequence: CASSQRGGNSGNTIYF.

The chain employs TRBV4-2 and TRBJ2-2; 8 bases align to TRBD2. The CDR3 runs 17 residues. Germline V gene lookup returns CDR1 LGHNA and CDR2 YNFKEQ. J lost 6 bases, V lost 1 base, and 10 bases had no gene match. The DNA of the CDR3 is TGTGCCAGCAGCCAAGGGCCGGGACTAGATTTGCCCGGGGAGCTGTTTTTT. Its protein product is CASSQGPGLDLPGELFF.

The J gene is TRBJ1-2, the V gene TRBV9; 9 nucleotides align to TRBD1. The germline gives CDR1 SGDLS, CDR2 YYNGEE. CDR3 size: 16 residues. The V segment lost 4 bases and the J segment 4 bases; nucleotides outside the gene matches: 11. The CDR3 region has the DNA TGTGCCAGCAGCCCCAGCCCCCTGGACAGGGGCTATGGCTACACCTTC. Amino acid sequence: CASSPSPLDRGYGYTF.

The rearrangement joins TRBV6-5 to TRBJ2-7; D gene ambiguous. The CDR3 has 12 residues. Between the trimmed V and J ends, which lost 7 bases and 1 base, there was a span of 8 bases. CDR1 is MNHEY, CDR2 SVGAGI, per germline. The CDR3 spells CASKGSSYEQYF. In DNA, the CDR3 is TGTGCCAGCAAGGGCAGTTCCTACGAGCAGTACTTC.

This clone was seen many times. V usage is TRBV5-1 and J usage is TRBJ2-1; TRBD2 matches 8 bases. CDR3 length equals 14 residues. The trim removed 0 bases at V and 8 bases at J, leaving 4 bases unmatched. Germline V lookup: CDR1 SGHRS, CDR2 YFSETQ. The DNA for the CDR3 is TGCGCCAGCAGCTTGGTTGCGACTAGCGATGAGCAGTTCTTC. It translates to CASSLVATSDEQFF.

The gene calls are TRBV11-2 and TRBJ2-1, with unresolved D. This CDR3 comprises 11 residues. Trimming removed 5 bases from V and 10 bases from J, with 9 bases in between. CDR1 is SGHAT and CDR2 is FQNNGV in the germline V gene. In nucleotides, the CDR3 is TGTGCCAGCAGCGCCTTTAACGAGCAGTTCTTC. Its protein product is CASSAFNEQFF. The whole variable domain, filled in from reference TRBV11-2 and TRBJ2-1, reads EAGVAQSPRYKIIEKRQSVAFWCNPISGHATLYWYQQILGQGPKLLIQFQNNGVVDDSQLPKDRFSAERLKGVDSTLKIQPAKLEDSAVYLCASSAFNEQFFGPGTRLTVL.

J is TRBJ1-2 and V is TRBV28; 10 bases match TRBD1. This CDR3 has 15 residues. Germline V gives CDR1 MDHEN, CDR2 SYDVKM. V dropped 5 bases and J dropped 2; count of bases not matched to a gene: 5. The CDR3 sequence is CASSKRTGGNYGYTF. CDR3 DNA sequence: TGTGCCAGCAGTAAGCGGACAGGGGGGAACTATGGCTACACCTTC.